Listed below are T cell receptor beta chains from one sample, sequenced in a study of control samples from healthy donors and cancer patients. Produced via immunoSEQ multiplex PCR; TCRdb's table is partial and in-frame only. The table has tens of thousands of clones, around nine tenths seen once; the top ten hold approximately 6%. Specimen: blood. These receptors were taken from a man aged 50 to 60 in good health. Each CDR3 is given with its conserved first and last residue. Each record gives: J gene, clone size, V gene, D gene, CDR3 DNA, CDR3 protein. The D gene is left open where the match is weak. Clone size, where shown, is once, few, many, or a class for clones that have expanded.

J: TRBJ1-2
size: NA
V: TRBV19
D: NA
DNA: TGTGCCAGTACCAACGGGGGGGGAGGCTACACCTTC
CDR3: CASTNGGGGYTF

J: TRBJ1-4
size: NA
V: TRBV6-6
D: NA
DNA: TGTGCCAGCAGTTACGGTGGGGAAAAACTGTTTTTT
CDR3: CASSYGGEKLFF

J: TRBJ2-2
size: NA
V: TRBV18
D: TRBD1
DNA: TGTGCCAGCTCACCCTCGGGACAGGTCGGGGAGCTGTTTTTT
CDR3: CASSPSGQVGELFF

J: TRBJ2-7
size: once
V: TRBV29-1
D: NA
DNA: TGCAGCGCCGGGGACGGGCCCTACGAGCAGTACTTC
CDR3: CSAGDGPYEQYF

J: TRBJ1-3
size: NA
V: TRBV5-1
D: TRBD1
DNA: TGCGCCAGCAGCTATGGAGGGGGCGATGGAAACACCATATATTTT
CDR3: CASSYGGGDGNTIYF

J: TRBJ2-7
size: NA
V: TRBV18
D: TRBD1
DNA: TGTGCCAGCTCTCGGGACAGGGACGGGAAGCAGTACTTC
CDR3: CASSRDRDGKQYF

J: TRBJ1-5
size: once
V: TRBV6-6
D: NA
DNA: TGTGCCAGCAGTTACCAAGGGAGGAATCAGCCCCAGCATTTT
CDR3: CASSYQGRNQPQHF

J: TRBJ2-3
size: NA
V: TRBV6-5
D: NA
DNA: TGTGCCAGCATCCGACCCGGTACAGATACGCAGTATTTT
CDR3: CASIRPGTDTQYF

J: TRBJ2-3
size: NA
V: TRBV5-1
D: TRBD2
DNA: TGCGCCAGCAGCTTGGGGTTCGGTAGCGGGGGCACAGATACGCAGTATTTT
CDR3: CASSLGFGSGGTDTQYF

J: TRBJ1-1
size: NA
V: TRBV12-3/TRBV12-4
D: NA
DNA: TGTGCCAGCAGTTTAGGCGTAGGGTCTGAAGCTTTCTTT
CDR3: CASSLGVGSEAFF

J: TRBJ2-3
size: NA
V: TRBV7-7
D: TRBD2
DNA: TGTGCTAGCAGCCAAAGCGGGGATAGGACAGATACGCAGTATTTT
CDR3: CASSQSGDRTDTQYF

J: TRBJ1-3
size: NA
V: TRBV18
D: NA
DNA: TGTGCCAGCTCTCTACAGGGTGGCGGCACCATATATTTT
CDR3: CASSLQGGGTIYF

J: TRBJ1-2
size: NA
V: TRBV28
D: TRBD1
DNA: TGTGCCAGCAGTCCCGGGACAGGGGTAAGGTATGGCTACACCTTC
CDR3: CASSPGTGVRYGYTF

J: TRBJ1-1
size: NA
V: TRBV5-1
D: TRBD1
DNA: TGCGCCAGCAGCTCGGGACAGAGGTGGGGTATGAACACTGAAGCTTTCTTT
CDR3: CASSSGQRWGMNTEAFF

J: TRBJ1-1
size: NA
V: TRBV18
D: NA
DNA: TGTGCCAGCTCACGGGGGAACACTGAAGCTTTCTTT
CDR3: CASSRGNTEAFF

J: TRBJ2-5
size: NA
V: TRBV3-1/TRBV3-2
D: TRBD2
DNA: TGTGCCAGCAGCCAAGGAGCGGGGGGGAGGGGGGAGACCCAGTACTTC
CDR3: CASSQGAGGRGETQYF

J: TRBJ1-1
size: NA
V: TRBV29-1
D: NA
DNA: TGCAGCGTCCTGAAAACACCAGGAGCTTTCTTT
CDR3: CSVLKTPGAFF

J: TRBJ1-1
size: NA
V: TRBV19
D: NA
DNA: TGTGCCAGTAGTATAGAACGGTACACTGAAGCTTTCTTT
CDR3: CASSIERYTEAFF

J: TRBJ2-5
size: NA
V: TRBV27
D: NA
DNA: TGTGCCAGCAGTCTCCTGAGGGGGACAGAGACCCAGTACTTC
CDR3: CASSLLRGTETQYF

J: TRBJ2-3
size: NA
V: TRBV19
D: NA
DNA: TGTGCCTCCGGTGTGGGGACGCAGTATTTT
CDR3: CASGVGTQYF

J: TRBJ1-3
size: NA
V: TRBV19
D: NA
DNA: TGTGCCAGTAGTATAACAGGGAGTGGAAACACCATATATTTT
CDR3: CASSITGSGNTIYF

J: TRBJ2-5
size: NA
V: TRBV6-2/TRBV6-3
D: NA
DNA: TGTGCCAGCAACCCCTTGAAGTCCGGGACCCAGTACTTC
CDR3: CASNPLKSGTQYF

J: TRBJ1-4
size: NA
V: TRBV6-5
D: NA
DNA: TGTGCCAGCAGTTACTCGACCTGGGGGGAAGGTGAAAAACTGTTTTTT
CDR3: CASSYSTWGEGEKLFF

J: TRBJ1-1
size: NA
V: TRBV18
D: NA
DNA: TGTGCCAGCTCCCTAGGACCCCCCAGGAACACTGAAGCTTTCTTT
CDR3: CASSLGPPRNTEAFF

J: TRBJ1-1
size: NA
V: TRBV7-9
D: TRBD1
DNA: TGTGCCAGCAGCCCGGAGACAGGGGTAGGGATGAACACTGAAGCTTTCTTT
CDR3: CASSPETGVGMNTEAFF

J: TRBJ1-2
size: NA
V: TRBV19
D: NA
DNA: TGTGCCAGTAGTCTCCGACAAGGCGTGTATGGCTACACCTTC
CDR3: CASSLRQGVYGYTF

J: TRBJ2-1
size: NA
V: TRBV5-1
D: NA
DNA: TGCGCCAGCAGCTTTGGAAATGAGCAGTTCTTC
CDR3: CASSFGNEQFF

J: TRBJ2-3
size: NA
V: TRBV24-1
D: NA
DNA: TGTGCCACCAGTGATCCTACCCCGGGCACAGATACGCAGTATTTT
CDR3: CATSDPTPGTDTQYF

J: TRBJ1-4
size: NA
V: TRBV7-8
D: NA
DNA: TGTGCCAGCAGCTCCCGGGAGACTAATGAAAAACTGTTTTTT
CDR3: CASSSRETNEKLFF

J: TRBJ1-5
size: NA
V: TRBV10-3
D: TRBD1
DNA: TGTGCCATCAGGGAGGGACAGGGCGGCAATCAGCCCCAGCATTTT
CDR3: CAIREGQGGNQPQHF

J: TRBJ1-2
size: NA
V: TRBV7-8
D: TRBD1
DNA: TGTGCCAGCAGCTCCCAGGGGGGGCACTATGGCTACACCTTC
CDR3: CASSSQGGHYGYTF

J: TRBJ2-2
size: NA
V: TRBV11-3
D: TRBD2
DNA: TGTGCCACCGGGGGGGTTACCGGGGAGCTGTTTTTT
CDR3: CATGGVTGELFF

J: TRBJ1-5
size: many
V: TRBV7-8
D: NA
DNA: TGTGCCAGCAGTTCGACCGCGGCTTATAGCAATCAGCCCCAGCATTTT
CDR3: CASSSTAAYSNQPQHF

J: TRBJ1-4
size: NA
V: TRBV19
D: NA
DNA: TGTGCCAGTAGTACAAGCATAGCAACTAATGAAAAACTGTTTTTT
CDR3: CASSTSIATNEKLFF

J: TRBJ1-2
size: NA
V: TRBV12-5
D: NA
DNA: TGTGCTAGTGGTTTGGGACTTAACTATGGCTACACCTTC
CDR3: CASGLGLNYGYTF

J: TRBJ2-5
size: NA
V: TRBV5-1
D: NA
DNA: TGCGCCAGCAGCTCGCAGACTAGTGGAGAGACCCAGTACTTC
CDR3: CASSSQTSGETQYF

J: TRBJ2-5
size: NA
V: TRBV9
D: NA
DNA: TGTGCCAGCAGCGTAGACGTCAGGGGAGAGACCCAGTACTTC
CDR3: CASSVDVRGETQYF

J: TRBJ2-2
size: NA
V: TRBV9
D: TRBD2
DNA: TGTGCCAGCAGCGAGGCAACCCGCGGGGGGGAAACCGGGGAGCTGTTTTTT
CDR3: CASSEATRGGETGELFF

J: TRBJ2-3
size: NA
V: TRBV5-1
D: NA
DNA: TGCGCCAGCAGCTTTTCAGCTTGGGGAACAGATACGCAGTATTTT
CDR3: CASSFSAWGTDTQYF

J: TRBJ2-5
size: NA
V: TRBV7-2
D: TRBD2
DNA: TGTGCCAGCAGCACTAGGACTAGCGGGGGATGGAGGGAGACCCAGTACTTC
CDR3: CASSTRTSGGWRETQYF

J: TRBJ1-2
size: NA
V: TRBV19
D: NA
DNA: TGTGCCAGTACTCTTCGCCGGACAAGAGGTGGCTACACCTTC
CDR3: CASTLRRTRGGYTF

J: TRBJ1-1
size: NA
V: TRBV14
D: NA
DNA: TGTGCCAGCAGCCAAGACAAGATAATGAACACTGAAGCTTTCTTT
CDR3: CASSQDKIMNTEAFF

J: TRBJ1-2
size: NA
V: TRBV13
D: NA
DNA: TGTGCCAGCAGCTTTAGTGACCGCCCTAACTATGGCTACACCTTC
CDR3: CASSFSDRPNYGYTF

J: TRBJ1-6
size: NA
V: TRBV29-1
D: TRBD1
DNA: TGCAGCGTTGGGACAGGCAGTAATTCACCCCTCCACTTT
CDR3: CSVGTGSNSPLHF

J: TRBJ2-5
size: NA
V: TRBV7-6
D: TRBD2
DNA: TGTGCCAGCAGCCGATATTCCGGGACTAGCGGGGGGTCGGAGACCCAGTACTTC
CDR3: CASSRYSGTSGGSETQYF

J: TRBJ1-1
size: NA
V: TRBV5-1
D: NA
DNA: TGCGCCAGCAGCCCGCAGACCATGAACACTGAAGCTTTCTTT
CDR3: CASSPQTMNTEAFF

J: TRBJ2-4
size: NA
V: TRBV5-1
D: TRBD2
DNA: TGCGCCAGCAGCCAAAAGAGGACTAGCGGGGGAGGAGGCAAAAACATTCAGTACTTC
CDR3: CASSQKRTSGGGGKNIQYF

J: TRBJ1-1
size: NA
V: TRBV29-1
D: NA
DNA: TGCAGCGTTACCCGGGACTCCCGAGCGGAAGCTTTCTTT
CDR3: CSVTRDSRAEAFF

J: TRBJ1-2
size: NA
V: TRBV28
D: TRBD1
DNA: TGTGCCAGCGGGGGAGCAGGGGGCGATAACTATGGCTACACCTTC
CDR3: CASGGAGGDNYGYTF

J: TRBJ1-4
size: NA
V: TRBV6-5
D: NA
DNA: TGTGCCAGTTCAACAGGATTCTCGGCTAATGAAAAACTGTTTTTT
CDR3: CASSTGFSANEKLFF

J: TRBJ1-1
size: once
V: TRBV3-1/TRBV3-2
D: NA
DNA: TGTGCCAGCAGCCACCAGTTCTCTGAAGCTTTCTTT
CDR3: CASSHQFSEAFF

J: TRBJ2-2
size: NA
V: TRBV9
D: TRBD1
DNA: TGTGCCAGCAGCGTAGGAAAAGGGGGCATCACCGGGGAGCTGTTTTTT
CDR3: CASSVGKGGITGELFF

J: TRBJ1-4
size: medium-sized
V: TRBV4-2
D: TRBD1
DNA: TGTGCCAGCAGCCAAGGACAGGGGCGGGTTAATGAAAAACTGTTTTTT
CDR3: CASSQGQGRVNEKLFF